The next 5 T cell receptor beta chains were all read from a single sample in a study of blood T cell repertoires in COVID-19. The assay was immunoSEQ multiplex PCR, and TCRdb's table has in-frame clones only and misses some. Of under 70,000 clones listed, 70% to 85% are singletons. Sequencing input: peripheral blood. These receptor sequences come from a woman aged 80 or over with active or convalescent COVID-19.

This clone occurred once. The chain joins TRBV5-1 to TRBJ2-3, with 8 positions matching TRBD2. V was pared by 4 bases and J by 2 bases, with 3 bases of the junction left unmatched. The CDR3 runs 14 residues. CDR1 is SGHRS and CDR2 is YFSETQ in the germline V gene. CDR3 loop: CASSQLADTDTQYF. DNA of the CDR3: TGCGCCAGCAGCCAACTAGCGGACACAGATACGCAGTATTTT.

This clone has just one count. V and J are TRBV7-9 and TRBJ1-1, with D maybe TRBD1 (5 bases). The V and J ends lost 4 bases and 0 bases respectively, with 6 bases between them. Germline V gene data show CDR1 as SEHNR and CDR2 as FQNEAQ (reference sequence). The CDR3 spans 13 residues. CDR3 nucleotides: TGTGCCAGCAGCTCGACAGTGAACACTGAAGCTTTCTTT. It is translated as CASSSTVNTEAFF.

In its sample, this clone was seen a few times. This chain uses TRBV3-1 (or the pseudogene TRBV3-2) with TRBJ2-7; 7 bases map to TRBD1. The trim removed 1 base at V and 4 bases at J, leaving 4 bases unmatched. Germline V lookup: CDR1 LGHDT, CDR2 YNNKEL (reference sequence). This CDR3 contains 14 residues. The CDR3 nucleotides read TGTGCCAGCAGCCAAGTTGGGACAGCGTACGAGCAGTACTTC. It specifies CASSQVGTAYEQYF.

The sample holds a few counts of this clone. The genes are TRBV6-4 and TRBJ2-7; 11 bases are shared with TRBD1. The J segment lost 2 bases and the V segment lost 8 bases, leaving 5 bases of the junction unmatched. The CDR3 consists of 14 residues. Germline CDR1 MRHNA, CDR2 SNTAGT. The CDR3 DNA reads as TGTGCCAGCGAGGACAGGGGGCTAGCCTACGAGCAGTACTTC. The encoded protein is CASEDRGLAYEQYF.

The V call is TRBV19, the J call TRBJ1-1, with 10 bases lining up with TRBD1. Germline V gene data show CDR1 as LNHDA and CDR2 as SQIVND (reference sequence). V shed 7 bases and J 5 bases; nucleotides not matched to a gene: 7. The CDR3 consists of 14 residues. The CDR3: CASKRQGAGTEAFF. DNA for the CDR3: TGTGCCAGTAAGAGACAGGGGGCCGGTACTGAAGCTTTCTTT.